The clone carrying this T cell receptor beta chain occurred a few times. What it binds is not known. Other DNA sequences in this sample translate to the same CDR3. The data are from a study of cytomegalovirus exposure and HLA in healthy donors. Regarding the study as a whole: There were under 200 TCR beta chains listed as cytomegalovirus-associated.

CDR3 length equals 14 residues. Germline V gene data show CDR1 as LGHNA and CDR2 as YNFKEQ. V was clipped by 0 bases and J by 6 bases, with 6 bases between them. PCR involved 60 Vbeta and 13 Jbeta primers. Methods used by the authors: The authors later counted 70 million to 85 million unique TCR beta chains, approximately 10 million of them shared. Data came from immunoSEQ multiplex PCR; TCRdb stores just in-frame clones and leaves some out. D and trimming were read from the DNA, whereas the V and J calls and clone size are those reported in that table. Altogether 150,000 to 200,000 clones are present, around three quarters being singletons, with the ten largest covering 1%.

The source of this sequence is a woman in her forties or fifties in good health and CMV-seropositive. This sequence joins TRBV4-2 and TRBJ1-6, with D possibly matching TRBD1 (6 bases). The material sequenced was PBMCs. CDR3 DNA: TGTGCCAGCAGCCAAGACAGGGGTAATTCACCCCTCCACTTT. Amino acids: CASSQDRGNSPLHF.